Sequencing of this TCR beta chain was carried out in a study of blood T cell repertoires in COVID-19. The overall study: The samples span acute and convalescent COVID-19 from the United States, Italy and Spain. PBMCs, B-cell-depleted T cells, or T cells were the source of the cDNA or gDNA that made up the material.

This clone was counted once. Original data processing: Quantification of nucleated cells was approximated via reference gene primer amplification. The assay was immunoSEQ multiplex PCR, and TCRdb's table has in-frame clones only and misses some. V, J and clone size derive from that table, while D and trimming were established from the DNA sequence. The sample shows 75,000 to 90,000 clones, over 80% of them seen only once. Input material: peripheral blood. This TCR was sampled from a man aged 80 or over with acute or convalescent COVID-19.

The CDR3 DNA sequence: TGTGCCAGCAGCTTGGGGCAGTCAACTAATGAAAAACTGTTTTTT. Its translation: CASSLGQSTNEKLFF. The gene calls are TRBV5-8 and TRBJ1-4; D unclear. CDR1 and CDR2 (germline): SGHTS, YDEGEE. With 0 bases removed from V and 0 bases from J, the gap between germline ends came to 6 bases. The CDR3 is 15 amino acids. Filled out from reference TRBV5-8 and TRBJ1-4, the complete variable domain reads EAGVTQSPTHLIKTRGQQATLRCSPISGHTSVYWYQQALGLGLQFLLWYDEGEERNRGNFPPRFSGRQFPNYSSELNVNALELEDSALYLCASSLGQSTNEKLFFGSGTQLSVL.